Listed below are T cell receptor beta chains from one sample, sequenced in a study of PD-L1 blockade in urothelial cancer. Clones were read by immunoSEQ multiplex PCR, and TCRdb kept only the in-frame ones, dropping some. The sample has about 39,000 clones; about 89% are singletons. This sample comprised PBMCs, obtained around atezolizumab (anti-PD-L1) treatment. The source is a man in his sixties with urothelial cancer. Each CDR3 is given with its conserved first and last residue. The order of the fields is clone size, V gene, J gene, D gene, CDR3 DNA, CDR3 protein. The D gene is left open where the match is weak. Some rows have no size entry. The others give once, few or many, or a class for an expanded clone.

.	TRBV14	TRBJ2-7	.	TGTGCCAGCAGCCAACAGGTCGAGCAGTACTTC	CASSQQVEQYF
.	TRBV30	TRBJ2-7	TRBD2	TGTGCCTGGGCCAAGCGGGAGGGCTCAAAGTTCTACGAGCAGTACTTC	CAWAKREGSKFYEQYF
.	TRBV9	TRBJ2-3	TRBD1	TGTGCCAGCAGCAAGGGACAGGGAATCACAGATACGCAGTATTTT	CASSKGQGITDTQYF
.	TRBV11-3	TRBJ2-2	.	TGTGCCAGCAGCTTATATAGCGCGAACACCGGGGAGCTGTTTTTT	CASSLYSANTGELFF
once	TRBV18	TRBJ1-1	.	TGTGCCAGCTCCCCAACAAGGGGGAACACTGAAGCTTTCTTT	CASSPTRGNTEAFF
.	TRBV4-1	TRBJ2-1	.	TGCGCCAGCAGCCAAGCAGGCCGATACAATGAGCAGTTCTTC	CASSQAGRYNEQFF
.	TRBV5-1	TRBJ2-5	TRBD2	TGCGCCAGCAGCTTGGGACTAGCGCCCCCCCAAGAGACCCAGTACTTC	CASSLGLAPPQETQYF
.	TRBV11-1	TRBJ1-1	.	TGTGCCGCGGGGCGAACAGAGAACACTGAAGCTTTCTTT	CAAGRTENTEAFF
.	TRBV11-3	TRBJ2-7	.	TGTGCCAGCAGCTTATCAGGGGACGAGCAGTACTTC	CASSLSGDEQYF
.	TRBV10-1	TRBJ2-1	.	TGCGCCAGCAGTGAGGGTCCAGGGGAGACCTACAATGAGCAGTTCTTC	CASSEGPGETYNEQFF
.	TRBV19	TRBJ1-2	TRBD1	TGTGCCAGTAGCGCGACAGGGGTATATGGCTACACCTTC	CASSATGVYGYTF
once	TRBV27	TRBJ2-1	TRBD2	TGTGCCAGCAGGGCGTCGCTCTGGGGGGGGAGTTACAATGAGCAGTTCTTC	CASRASLWGGSYNEQFF
.	TRBV7-2	TRBJ2-2	.	TGTGCCAGCAGCTTAACCTCCCTAGGGGAGCTGTTTTTT	CASSLTSLGELFF
.	TRBV19	TRBJ2-7	TRBD2	TGTGCCAGTAGTGGGACTAGCGGTTCCTGGGAGCAGTACTTC	CASSGTSGSWEQYF
.	TRBV5-5	TRBJ2-5	.	TGTGCCAGCAGCTTGCAGCCTAGTAACCAAGAGACCCAGTACTTC	CASSLQPSNQETQYF
.	TRBV28	TRBJ2-7	TRBD1	TGTGCCAGCAGAAATCCGGGACAGAACTACGAGCAGTACTTC	CASRNPGQNYEQYF
.	TRBV11-2	TRBJ1-5	TRBD1	TGTGCCAGCAGCTCCCAGGGGGATCAGCCCCAGCATTTT	CASSSQGDQPQHF
.	TRBV19	TRBJ2-7	TRBD1	TGTGCCAGTACCTCCGGGACAGGGGGAACCTACGAGCAGTACTTC	CASTSGTGGTYEQYF
.	TRBV10-3	TRBJ2-1	TRBD2	TGTGCCATCAGTGAGTCTGGCGGGGGGTACAATGAGCAGTTCTTC	CAISESGGGYNEQFF
.	TRBV10-3	TRBJ2-3	TRBD2	TGTGCCATCAGTGAGTTTCCACGGCCAGCGGGAGGGCCCTATACGCAGTATTTT	CAISEFPRPAGGPYTQYF
.	TRBV4-1	TRBJ2-6	TRBD2	TGCGCCAGCAGCCAAGAGCCCCCTAGCGGATCTGGGGCCAACGTCCTGACTTTC	CASSQEPPSGSGANVLTF
.	TRBV6-6	TRBJ1-5	.	TGTGCCAGCAGTTACGGCCGGAGGGAGCCCCAGCATTTT	CASSYGRREPQHF
.	TRBV10-3	TRBJ2-1	.	TGTGCCATCAGTGAGTCCCGACAGCTTAGCAATGAGCAGTTCTTC	CAISESRQLSNEQFF
.	TRBV7-3	TRBJ2-1	TRBD2	TGTGCCAGCAGCTTGGCGGGAGGGAGATACAATGAGCAGTTCTTC	CASSLAGGRYNEQFF
.	TRBV7-6	TRBJ2-7	.	TGTGCCAGCAGCTTAGGAGGCCAGTCCCTCTCCTACGAGCAGTACTTC	CASSLGGQSLSYEQYF
.	TRBV10-2	TRBJ2-1	TRBD2	TGCGCCAGCAGTGAGCCCGCTAGCGGGGCTAACTACAATGAGCAGTTCTTC	CASSEPASGANYNEQFF
.	TRBV27	TRBJ2-1	TRBD2	TGTGCCAGCAGTTTAGACGGGAGGGGGTACAATGAGCAGTTCTTC	CASSLDGRGYNEQFF
once	TRBV18	TRBJ2-3	TRBD2	TGTGCCAGCTCACGGGGTCCCGGGGGGTCCGACACAGATACGCAGTATTTT	CASSRGPGGSDTDTQYF
.	TRBV9	TRBJ2-6	TRBD1	TGTGCCAGCAGCGAGTCACAGGGGGCTGGGGCCAACGTCCTGACTTTC	CASSESQGAGANVLTF
.	TRBV19	TRBJ2-1	.	TGTGCCAGTAGTAGGGAGACCATCGGGGGCAATGAGCAGTTCTTC	CASSRETIGGNEQFF
.	TRBV28	TRBJ2-2	TRBD2	TGTGCCAGCAGTTTATCGGATAGCGGGAGTTGGGCCGGGGAGCTGTTTTTT	CASSLSDSGSWAGELFF
.	TRBV5-4	TRBJ1-2	.	TGTGCCAGCCGGACAGACTCCTATGGCTACACCTTC	CASRTDSYGYTF
.	TRBV2	TRBJ2-2	.	TGTGCCAGCAGACCGGCGGGTAACACCGGGGAGCTGTTTTTT	CASRPAGNTGELFF
.	TRBV28	TRBJ2-3	TRBD1	TGTGCCAGCAGTTCAACAGGGGGCTTGGGCACAGATACGCAGTATTTT	CASSSTGGLGTDTQYF
.	TRBV29-1	TRBJ2-7	.	TGCAGCGTTGAAGAGGGGCAGTACTACGAGCAGTACTTC	CSVEEGQYYEQYF
once	TRBV30	TRBJ2-5	TRBD2	TGTGCCTGGAGCATCGGGACTAGCAGTGAGACCCAGTACTTC	CAWSIGTSSETQYF
.	TRBV19	TRBJ1-1	TRBD1	TGTGCCAGTAGTATCGCACAGGGGGTGGGCACTGAAGCTTTCTTT	CASSIAQGVGTEAFF
.	TRBV18	TRBJ2-1	TRBD2	TGTGCCAGCTCACCCTGGATAGCGGGGACTCAGGGGAATGAGCAGTTCTTC	CASSPWIAGTQGNEQFF
.	TRBV5-1	TRBJ2-1	TRBD2	TGCGCCAGCAGCGGCGGGACTAGCGCATACAATGAGCAGTTCTTC	CASSGGTSAYNEQFF
.	TRBV5-1	TRBJ1-1	.	TGCGCCAGCAGCTTACCGCTAGAGGGATTAAACACTGAAGCTTTCTTT	CASSLPLEGLNTEAFF
few	TRBV19	TRBJ2-1	TRBD1	TGTGCCAGTAGTCAACTAACAGGGGCCGGTGAGCAGTTCTTC	CASSQLTGAGEQFF
.	TRBV5-1	TRBJ2-3	TRBD1	TGCGCCAGCAGCCCCCGGGACAGCCGTAGCACAGATACGCAGTATTTT	CASSPRDSRSTDTQYF
.	TRBV10-3	TRBJ1-6	TRBD1	TGTGCCATCAGTGTTGGGACAGAGAATTCACCCCTCCACTTT	CAISVGTENSPLHF
.	TRBV29-1	TRBJ2-1	.	TGCAGCGGCCCTGGGCTCTACAATGAGCAGTTCTTC	CSGPGLYNEQFF
.	TRBV9	TRBJ2-7	.	TGTGCCAGCAGCGTAGACCTCATAACGGGGATCTACGAGCAGTACTTC	CASSVDLITGIYEQYF
.	TRBV19	TRBJ1-1	.	TGTGCCAGTAGTCCCTCGGGTATAAGCCGTGAGAAAGCTTTCTTT	CASSPSGISREKAFF